Listed below are T cell receptor beta chains from one sample, sequenced in a study of blood T cells in healthy people across ages. TCRdb itself ran the 5' RACE reads through MiXCR, one entry per CDR3 protein. This sample has hundreds of thousands of distinct CDR3 sequences, with about 24% found just once. The sample was also linked to a second study, of T cells of mothers and their children.

Sequencing input: blood. Every receptor here comes from a boy aged 5-17 years in good health. Both conserved end residues are part of each CDR3. D genes are given only for firm matches. Clone size is given for some rows only: seen once, a few or many times, or a class if the clone is expanded.

J: TRBJ1-5; V: TRBV29-1; D: NA; size: NA; CDR3: CSVETGTGPQPQHF; DNA: TGCAGCGTAGAAACAGGGACCGGGCCTCAGCCCCAGCATTTT
J: TRBJ2-1; V: TRBV6-6; D: TRBD2; size: few; CDR3: CASRHSASSGNEQFF; DNA: TGTGCCAGCAGACACTCGGCGTCTAGCGGCAATGAGCAGTTCTTC
J: TRBJ2-5; V: TRBV24-1; D: TRBD2; size: NA; CDR3: CATSDRLAGGYSGTQYF; DNA: TGTGCCACCAGTGATAGGCTAGCGGGAGGGTACTCCGGGACCCAGTACTTC
J: TRBJ2-2; V: TRBV20-1; D: TRBD1; size: NA; CDR3: CSARDLGRGRANTGELFF; DNA: TGCAGTGCTAGAGATCTGGGCAGGGGGCGAGCGAACACCGGGGAGCTGTTTTTT
J: TRBJ1-2; V: TRBV28; D: NA; size: NA; CDR3: CASSLITGYGYTF; DNA: TGTGCCAGCAGTTTAATAACAGGGTATGGCTACACCTTC
J: TRBJ2-1; V: TRBV19; D: NA; size: NA; CDR3: CASSMWLADEQFF; DNA: TGTGCCAGTAGTATGTGGCTAGCTGATGAGCAGTTCTTC
J: TRBJ1-2; V: TRBV7-6; D: NA; size: few; CDR3: CASSELGTNYGYTF; DNA: TGTGCCAGCAGCGAACTTGGGACTAACTATGGCTACACCTTC
J: TRBJ2-7; V: TRBV6-5; D: NA; size: few; CDR3: CASSKGLDAYEQYF; DNA: TGTGCCAGCAGTAAGGGACTTGATGCCTACGAGCAGTACTTC
J: TRBJ2-7; V: TRBV5-5; D: NA; size: many; CDR3: CASSPLGAYEQYF; DNA: TGTGCCAGCAGCCCCCTTGGGGCTTACGAGCAGTACTTC
J: TRBJ1-4; V: TRBV5-1; D: TRBD1; size: few; CDR3: CASSAAGGINEKLFF; DNA: TGCGCCAGCAGCGCCGCAGGGGGAATAAATGAAAAACTGTTTTTT
J: TRBJ2-1; V: TRBV7-9; D: TRBD2; size: NA; CDR3: CASSFSRASGRSVDEQFF; DNA: TGTGCCAGCAGCTTCTCGAGGGCTAGCGGGAGATCTGTCGATGAGCAGTTCTTC
J: TRBJ2-1; V: TRBV5-5; D: TRBD2; size: NA; CDR3: CASSLVGRANEQFF; DNA: TGTGCCAGCAGCTTGGTCGGGAGGGCCAATGAGCAGTTCTTC
J: TRBJ2-3; V: TRBV5-1; D: NA; size: few; CDR3: CASSNLTDTQYF; DNA: TGCGCCAGCAGCAATCTCACAGATACGCAGTATTTT
J: TRBJ1-2; V: TRBV7-2; D: TRBD1; size: NA; CDR3: CASSSESGTVNYGYTF; DNA: TGTGCCAGCAGCTCCGAATCCGGGACAGTCAACTATGGCTACACCTTC
J: TRBJ1-2; V: TRBV7-9; D: TRBD1; size: few; CDR3: CASSLGQVQGYTF; DNA: TGTGCCAGCAGTCTCGGACAGGTCCAGGGCTACACCTTC
J: TRBJ2-1; V: TRBV6-6; D: TRBD1; size: NA; CDR3: CASSHGQGQFF; DNA: TGTGCCAGCAGTCACGGACAGGGCCAGTTCTTC